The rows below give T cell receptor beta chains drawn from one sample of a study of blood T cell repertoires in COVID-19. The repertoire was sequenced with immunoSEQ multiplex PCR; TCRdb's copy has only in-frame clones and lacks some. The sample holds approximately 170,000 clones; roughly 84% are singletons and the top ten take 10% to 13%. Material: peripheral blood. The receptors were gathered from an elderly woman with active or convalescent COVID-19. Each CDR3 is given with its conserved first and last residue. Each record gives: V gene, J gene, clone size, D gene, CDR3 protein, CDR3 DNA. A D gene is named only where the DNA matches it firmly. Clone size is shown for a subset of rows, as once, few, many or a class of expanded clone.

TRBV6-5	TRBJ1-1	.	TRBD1	CASRPWTGETEAFF	TGTGCCAGCAGGCCCTGGACAGGGGAAACTGAAGCTTTCTTT
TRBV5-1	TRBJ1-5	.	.	CASSLDAGLDQPQHF	TGCGCCAGCAGCTTGGATGCAGGGTTGGATCAGCCCCAGCATTTT
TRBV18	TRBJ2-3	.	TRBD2	CASSPPSSGRSDTQYF	TGTGCCAGCTCACCACCCTCTAGCGGGAGGTCAGATACGCAGTATTTT
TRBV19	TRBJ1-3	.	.	CASSRGERGNTIYF	TGTGCCAGTAGTAGAGGAGAACGAGGAAACACCATATATTTT
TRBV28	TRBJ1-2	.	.	CASSPGGFNYGYTF	TGTGCCAGCAGCCCCGGGGGGTTTAACTATGGCTACACCTTC
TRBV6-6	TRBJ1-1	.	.	CASSSPTGIANTEAFF	TGTGCCAGCAGTTCTCCGACAGGCATCGCGAACACTGAAGCTTTCTTT
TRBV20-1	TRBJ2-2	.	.	CSASGLANTGELFF	TGCAGTGCTAGTGGACTCGCGAACACCGGGGAGCTGTTTTTT
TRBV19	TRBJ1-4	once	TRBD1	CASSRGQGETNEKLFF	TGTGCCAGTAGTAGGGGACAGGGGGAAACTAATGAAAAACTGTTTTTT
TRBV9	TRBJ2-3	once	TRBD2	CASSYSAGESVDTQYF	TGTGCCAGCAGCTACTCAGCGGGAGAATCCGTTGATACGCAGTATTTT
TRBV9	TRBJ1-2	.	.	CASSVEGFYGYTF	TGTGCCAGCAGCGTAGAGGGGTTCTATGGCTACACCTTC
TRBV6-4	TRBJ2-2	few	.	CASSEEGGELFF	TGTGCCAGCAGTGAAGAGGGCGGGGAGCTGTTTTTT
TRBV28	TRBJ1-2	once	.	CASRGGRRYTF	TGTGCCAGCAGAGGGGGAAGGAGGTACACCTTC
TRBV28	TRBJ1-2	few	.	CASRNSGLYGYTF	TGTGCCAGCAGAAATTCAGGGCTCTATGGCTACACCTTC
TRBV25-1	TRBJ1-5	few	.	CASSSDRVPNQPQHF	TGTGCCAGCAGTTCTGACAGAGTCCCTAATCAGCCCCAGCATTTT
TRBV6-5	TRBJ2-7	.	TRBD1	CASDRGITYEQYF	TGTGCCAGCGACAGGGGGATCACCTACGAGCAGTACTTC
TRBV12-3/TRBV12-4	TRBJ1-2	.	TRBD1	CASRATGGYGYTF	TGTGCCAGCAGGGCCACAGGGGGCTATGGCTACACCTTC
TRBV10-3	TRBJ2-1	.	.	CATRPLVSSYNEQFF	TGTGCCACAAGACCACTAGTCAGCTCCTACAATGAGCAGTTCTTC
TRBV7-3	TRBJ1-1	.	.	CASRGQPNTEAFF	TGTGCCAGCAGAGGACAGCCGAACACTGAAGCTTTCTTT
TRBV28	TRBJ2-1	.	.	CASSLDSYNEQFF	TGTGCCAGCAGTCTAGACTCCTACAATGAGCAGTTCTTC
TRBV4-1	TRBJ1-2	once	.	CASSQVGQANYGYTF	TGCGCCAGCAGCCAAGTGGGGCAGGCAAACTATGGCTACACCTTC
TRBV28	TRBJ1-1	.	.	CASSLWGHSSNTEAFF	TGTGCCAGCAGTTTATGGGGGCACTCTTCGAACACTGAAGCTTTCTTT
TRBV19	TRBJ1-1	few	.	CASKGLTNTEAFF	TGTGCCAGTAAGGGACTGACCAACACTGAAGCTTTCTTT
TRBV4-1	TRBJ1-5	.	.	CASSQDRMITTLGNQPQHF	TGCGCCAGCAGCCAAGATCGGATGATAACTACGTTGGGCAATCAGCCCCAGCATTTT
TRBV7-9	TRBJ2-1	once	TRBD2	CASSLAGLAGYNEQFF	TGTGCCAGCAGCTTAGCCGGACTAGCGGGGTACAATGAGCAGTTCTTC
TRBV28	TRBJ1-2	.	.	CASRGRANYGYTF	TGTGCCAGCAGGGGCCGTGCTAACTATGGCTACACCTTC
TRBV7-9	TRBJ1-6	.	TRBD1	CASSLPGGSPLHF	TGTGCCAGCAGCTTACCAGGGGGTTCACCCCTCCACTTT
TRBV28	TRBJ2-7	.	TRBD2	CASSAWTSGRNYEQYF	TGTGCCAGCAGTGCTTGGACTAGCGGGAGAAACTACGAGCAGTACTTC
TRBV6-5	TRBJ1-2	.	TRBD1	CASSPQGAGGYTF	TGTGCCAGCAGTCCCCAGGGGGCAGGTGGCTACACCTTC
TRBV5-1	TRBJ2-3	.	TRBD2	CASSLGLAGVYTQYF	TGCGCCAGCAGCTTGGGTCTAGCGGGAGTGTACACGCAGTATTTT
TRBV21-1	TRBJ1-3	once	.	CASSRQQGLGNTIYF	TGTGCCAGCAGCAGGCAGCAGGGGCTTGGAAACACCATATATTTT
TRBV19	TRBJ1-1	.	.	CASRLGGTEAFF	TGTGCCAGTAGGTTAGGAGGGACTGAAGCTTTCTTT
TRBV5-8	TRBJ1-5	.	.	CASSLTGSNQPQHF	TGTGCCAGCAGCTTAACAGGAAGCAATCAGCCCCAGCATTTT
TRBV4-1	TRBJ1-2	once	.	CASSQSDNFPGGYTF	TGCGCCAGCAGCCAGTCCGATAATTTCCCGGGTGGCTACACCTTC
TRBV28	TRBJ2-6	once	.	CASRTGGGGANVLTF	TGTGCCAGCAGGACAGGCGGTGGCGGGGCCAACGTCCTGACTTTC
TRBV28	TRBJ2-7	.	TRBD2	CASSSTGTRAYEQYF	TGTGCCAGCAGTTCAACCGGGACTAGAGCCTACGAGCAGTACTTC
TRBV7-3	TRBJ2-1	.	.	CASSFRGLDEQFF	TGTGCCAGCAGCTTTCGGGGGTTAGATGAGCAGTTCTTC
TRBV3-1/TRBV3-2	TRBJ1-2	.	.	CASSQEQHHGYTF	TGTGCCAGCAGCCAAGAACAACACCATGGCTACACCTTC
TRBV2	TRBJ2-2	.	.	CASRLQGNPGELFF	TGTGCCAGCAGGCTACAGGGAAATCCCGGGGAGCTGTTTTTT
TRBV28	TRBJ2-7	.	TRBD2	CASRPGTSGSYEQYF	TGTGCCAGCAGACCCGGGACTAGCGGATCCTACGAACAGTACTTC
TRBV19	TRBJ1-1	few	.	CASSPAGGLTEAFF	TGTGCCAGTAGTCCCGCCGGTGGTCTCACTGAAGCTTTCTTT
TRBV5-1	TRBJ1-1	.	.	CASSLEGAYTNTEAFF	TGCGCCAGCAGCTTGGAAGGGGCGTATACGAACACTGAAGCTTTCTTT
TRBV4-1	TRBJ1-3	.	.	CASSLGRQSSGNTIYF	TGCGCCAGCAGCCTGGGGCGGCAAAGCTCTGGAAACACCATATATTTT
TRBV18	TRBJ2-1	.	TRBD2	CASSRTSGSRYNEQFF	TGTGCCAGCTCACGGACTAGCGGGAGTCGGTACAATGAGCAGTTCTTC
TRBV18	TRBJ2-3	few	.	CASSPSQEHSGTDTQYF	TGTGCCAGCTCACCTTCCCAGGAACATAGCGGCACAGATACGCAGTATTTT
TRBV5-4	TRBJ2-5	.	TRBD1	CASSPGTGQETQYF	TGTGCCAGCAGCCCGGGGACAGGCCAAGAGACCCAGTACTTC
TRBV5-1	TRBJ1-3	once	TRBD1	CASSKTGTGNTIYF	TGCGCCAGCAGCAAGACAGGGACTGGAAACACCATATATTTT
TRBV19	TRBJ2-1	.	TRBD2	CASSIDRRAGVTYNEQFF	TGTGCCAGTAGTATTGATCGGAGAGCGGGAGTAACCTACAATGAGCAGTTCTTC
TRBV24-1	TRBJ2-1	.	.	CATSARTGGKIEQFF	TGTGCCACCAGTGCCCGGACGGGGGGCAAAATTGAGCAGTTCTTC
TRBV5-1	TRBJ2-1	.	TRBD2	CASTALGLAGVNEQFF	TGCGCCAGCACCGCCTTGGGACTAGCGGGAGTGAATGAGCAGTTCTTC
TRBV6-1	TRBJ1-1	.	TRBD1	CASSEKQGMNTEAFF	TGTGCCAGCAGTGAAAAACAGGGGATGAACACTGAAGCTTTCTTT
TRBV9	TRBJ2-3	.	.	CASSETPSRFTGTQYF	TGTGCCAGCAGCGAAACCCCCTCGAGGTTTACCGGTACGCAGTATTTT
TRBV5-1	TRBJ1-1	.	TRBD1	CASSLAGTGHTEAFF	TGCGCCAGCAGCTTGGCCGGGACAGGCCACACTGAAGCTTTCTTT
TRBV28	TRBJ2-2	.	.	CASSSWGGGTFTGELFF	TGTGCCAGCAGCTCCTGGGGGGGCGGAACTTTTACCGGGGAGCTGTTTTTT
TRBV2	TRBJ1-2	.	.	CASSTREDRGYTF	TGTGCCAGCAGTACCCGCGAAGACAGGGGCTACACCTTC
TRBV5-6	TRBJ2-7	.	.	CASSVSRYF	TGTGCCAGCAGCGTATCTCGGTACTTC
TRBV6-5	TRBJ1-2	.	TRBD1	CASSYGPTGNYGYTF	TGTGCCAGCAGTTACGGTCCGACAGGGAACTATGGCTACACCTTC
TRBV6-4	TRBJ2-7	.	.	CASATGSGPSGWYEQYF	TGTGCCAGCGCGACGGGGAGCGGGCCTTCCGGATGGTACGAGCAGTACTTC
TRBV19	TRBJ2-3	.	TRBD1	CASRDRAGGGTDTQYF	TGTGCCAGCCGCGACAGGGCTGGGGGAGGCACAGATACGCAGTATTTT
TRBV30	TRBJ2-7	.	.	CAWTPTYYEQYF	TGTGCCTGGACTCCTACCTACTACGAGCAGTACTTC
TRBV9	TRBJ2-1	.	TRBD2	CASSVAGASGGGGNEQFF	TGTGCCAGCAGCGTAGCAGGGGCTAGCGGGGGAGGTGGGAATGAGCAGTTCTTC